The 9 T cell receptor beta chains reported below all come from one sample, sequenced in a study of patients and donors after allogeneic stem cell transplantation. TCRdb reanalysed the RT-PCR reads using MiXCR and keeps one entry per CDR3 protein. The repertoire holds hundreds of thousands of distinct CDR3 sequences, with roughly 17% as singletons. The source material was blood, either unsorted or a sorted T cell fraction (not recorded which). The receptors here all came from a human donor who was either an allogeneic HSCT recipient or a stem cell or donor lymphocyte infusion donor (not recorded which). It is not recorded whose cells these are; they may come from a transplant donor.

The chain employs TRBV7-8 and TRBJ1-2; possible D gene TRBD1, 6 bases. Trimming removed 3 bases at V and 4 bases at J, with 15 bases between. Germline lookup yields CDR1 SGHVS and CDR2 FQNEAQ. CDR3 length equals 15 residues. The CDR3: CASSFGQTSGYGYTF. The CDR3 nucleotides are TGTGCCAGCAGCTTTGGACAGACCTCTGGCTATGGCTACACCTTC.

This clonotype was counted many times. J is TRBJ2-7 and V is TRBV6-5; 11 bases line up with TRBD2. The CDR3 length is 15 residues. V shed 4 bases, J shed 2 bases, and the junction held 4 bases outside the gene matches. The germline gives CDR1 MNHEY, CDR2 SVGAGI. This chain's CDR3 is CASSLGTSGAYEQYF. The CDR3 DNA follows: TGTGCCAGCAGTTTAGGGACTAGCGGAGCCTACGAGCAGTACTTC.

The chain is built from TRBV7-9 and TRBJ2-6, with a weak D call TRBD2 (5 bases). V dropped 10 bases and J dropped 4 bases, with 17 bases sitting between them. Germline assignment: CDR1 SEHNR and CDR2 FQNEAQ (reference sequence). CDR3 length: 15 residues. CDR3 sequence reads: CAIPEGLEGANVLTF. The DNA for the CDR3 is TGTGCCATACCTGAGGGCCTAGAGGGGGCCAACGTCCTGACTTTC.

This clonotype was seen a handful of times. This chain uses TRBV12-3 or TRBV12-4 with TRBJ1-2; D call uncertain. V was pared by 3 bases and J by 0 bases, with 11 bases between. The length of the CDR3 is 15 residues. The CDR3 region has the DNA TGTGCCAGCAGTTTTGTACAGATTTCTAACTATGGCTACACCTTC. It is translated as CASSFVQISNYGYTF.

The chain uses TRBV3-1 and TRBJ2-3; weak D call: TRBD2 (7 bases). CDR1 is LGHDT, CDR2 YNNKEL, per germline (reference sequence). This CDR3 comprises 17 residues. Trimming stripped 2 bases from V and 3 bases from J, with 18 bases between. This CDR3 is CASSQLGWGGSTDTQYF. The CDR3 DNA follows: TGTGCCAGCAGCCAATTGGGTTGGGGGGGCTCAACAGATACGCAGTATTTT.

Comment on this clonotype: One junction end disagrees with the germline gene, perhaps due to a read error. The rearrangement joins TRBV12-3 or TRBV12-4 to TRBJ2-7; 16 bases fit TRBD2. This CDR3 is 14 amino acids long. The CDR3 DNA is TGTGCCAGCAGACGCGCCGGGACTAGCGGGGGGGCAGACTTC. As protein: CASRRAGTSGGADF.

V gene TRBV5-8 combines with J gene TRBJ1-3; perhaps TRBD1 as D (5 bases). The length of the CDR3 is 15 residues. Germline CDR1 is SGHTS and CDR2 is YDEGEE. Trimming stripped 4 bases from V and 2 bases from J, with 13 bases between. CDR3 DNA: TGTGCCAGCAGCCCAATCGGGACTCCTGGAAACACCATATATTTT. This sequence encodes CASSPIGTPGNTIYF.

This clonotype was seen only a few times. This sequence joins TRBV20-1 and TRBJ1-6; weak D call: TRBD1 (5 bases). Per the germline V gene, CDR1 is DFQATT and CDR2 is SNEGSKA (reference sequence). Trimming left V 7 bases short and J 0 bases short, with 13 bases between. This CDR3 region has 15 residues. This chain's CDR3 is CSGRRRGSYNSPLHF. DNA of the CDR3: TGCAGTGGCCGAAGGAGGGGCTCCTATAATTCACCCCTCCACTTT.

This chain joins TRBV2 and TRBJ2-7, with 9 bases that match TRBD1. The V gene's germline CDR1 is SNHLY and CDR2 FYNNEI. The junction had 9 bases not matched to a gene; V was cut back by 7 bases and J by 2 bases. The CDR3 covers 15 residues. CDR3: CASIQETGGPYEQYF. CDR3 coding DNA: TGTGCCAGCATCCAAGAGACAGGGGGGCCCTACGAGCAGTACTTC.